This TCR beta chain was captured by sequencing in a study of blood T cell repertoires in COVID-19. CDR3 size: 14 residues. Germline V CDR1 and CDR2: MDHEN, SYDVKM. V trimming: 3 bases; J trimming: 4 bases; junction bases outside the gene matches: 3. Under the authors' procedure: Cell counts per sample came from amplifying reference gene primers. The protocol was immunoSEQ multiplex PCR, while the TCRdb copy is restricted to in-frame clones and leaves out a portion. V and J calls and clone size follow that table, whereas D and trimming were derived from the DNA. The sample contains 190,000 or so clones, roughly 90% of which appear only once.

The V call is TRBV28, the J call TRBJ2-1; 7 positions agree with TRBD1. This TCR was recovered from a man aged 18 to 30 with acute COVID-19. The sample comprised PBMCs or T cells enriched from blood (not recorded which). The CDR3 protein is CASSFTGVYNEQFF. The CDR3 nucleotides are TGTGCCAGCAGTTTCACAGGGGTATACAATGAGCAGTTCTTC.